The text below deals with one T cell receptor beta chain. The antigen remains undetermined. A single base separates this from a much larger clone, so it may be a read error. This sample is drawn from a study of Graves' ophthalmopathy and Graves' hyperthyroidism. Whole-study findings and limits: Both an approximately 69% sensitivity and a 72.22% specificity characterized the model's predictions of ophthalmopathy progression.

The study amplified TCR beta CDR3 regions using RNA transcripts. HTBI-primed RT-PCR formed the first round, and a multiplex PCR formed the second. A single record per CDR3 protein comes from TCRdb applying MiXCR to the multiplex PCR reads. The data hold 220,000 or so distinct CDR3 sequences, with 20% to 25% observed a single time. The sequence was obtained from a woman in her 50s with Graves' ophthalmopathy. The sequencing sample was made of peripheral blood.

The CDR3 is CASSMVGQETQCF. In DNA, the CDR3 is TGTGCCAGTAGTATGGTCGGCCAAGAGACCCAGTGCTTC. The chain links TRBV19 to TRBJ2-5; D uncertain. This CDR3 region has 13 residues. The germline CDR1 and CDR2 sequences are LNHDA and SQIVND (reference sequence).